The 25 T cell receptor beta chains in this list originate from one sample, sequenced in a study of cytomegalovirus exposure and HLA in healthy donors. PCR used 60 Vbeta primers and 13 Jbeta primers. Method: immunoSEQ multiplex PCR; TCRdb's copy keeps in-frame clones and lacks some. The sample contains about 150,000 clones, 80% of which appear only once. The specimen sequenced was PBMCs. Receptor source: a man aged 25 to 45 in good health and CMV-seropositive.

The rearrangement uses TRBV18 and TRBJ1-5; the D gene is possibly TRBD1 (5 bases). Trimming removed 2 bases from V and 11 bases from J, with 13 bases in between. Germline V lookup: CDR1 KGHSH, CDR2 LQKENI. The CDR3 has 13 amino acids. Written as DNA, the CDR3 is TGTGCCAGCTCACCAGGTGGTGGGGACTCCCAGCATTTT. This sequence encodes CASSPGGGDSQHF. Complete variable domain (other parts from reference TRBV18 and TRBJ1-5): NAGVMQNPRHLVRRRGQEARLRCSPMKGHSHVYWYRQLPEEGLKFMVYLQKENIIDESGMPKERFSAEFPKEGPSILRIQQVVRGDSAAYFCASSPGGGDSQHFGDGTRLSIL.

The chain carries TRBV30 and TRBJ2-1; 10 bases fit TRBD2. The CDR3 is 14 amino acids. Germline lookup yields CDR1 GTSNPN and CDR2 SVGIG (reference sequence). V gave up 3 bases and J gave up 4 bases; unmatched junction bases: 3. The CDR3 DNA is TGTGCCTGGAGCAGGACTAGCGGATACAATGAGCAGTTCTTC. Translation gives CAWSRTSGYNEQFF.

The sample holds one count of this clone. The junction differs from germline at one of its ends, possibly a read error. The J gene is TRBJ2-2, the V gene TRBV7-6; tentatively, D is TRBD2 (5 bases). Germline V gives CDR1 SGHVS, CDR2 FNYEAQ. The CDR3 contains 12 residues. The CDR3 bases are TGTGCCAGCAGCGTCCCGGCCGGGGAGCGGTTTTTT. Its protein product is CASSVPAGERFF.

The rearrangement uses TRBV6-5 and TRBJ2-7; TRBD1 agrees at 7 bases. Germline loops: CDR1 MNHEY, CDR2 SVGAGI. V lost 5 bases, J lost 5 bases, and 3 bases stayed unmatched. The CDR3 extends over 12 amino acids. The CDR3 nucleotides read TGTGCCAGCAGTCCGACAGGGAACGAGCAGTACTTC. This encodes CASSPTGNEQYF.

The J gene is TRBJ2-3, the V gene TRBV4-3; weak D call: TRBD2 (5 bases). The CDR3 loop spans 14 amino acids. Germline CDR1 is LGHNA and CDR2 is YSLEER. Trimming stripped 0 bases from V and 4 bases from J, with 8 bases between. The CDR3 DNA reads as TGCGCCAGCAGCCAAGATAAAGCGGCAGATACGCAGTATTTT. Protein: CASSQDKAADTQYF.

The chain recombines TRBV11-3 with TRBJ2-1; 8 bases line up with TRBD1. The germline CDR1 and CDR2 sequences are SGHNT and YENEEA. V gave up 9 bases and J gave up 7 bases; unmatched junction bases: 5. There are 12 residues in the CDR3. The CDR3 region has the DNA TGTGCCAGTCGACAGGGGTTGAATGAGCAGTTCTTC. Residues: CASRQGLNEQFF.

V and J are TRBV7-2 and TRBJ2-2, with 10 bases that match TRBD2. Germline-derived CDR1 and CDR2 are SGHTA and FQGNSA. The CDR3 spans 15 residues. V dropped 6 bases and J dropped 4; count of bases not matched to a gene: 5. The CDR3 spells CASRPGLATTGELFF. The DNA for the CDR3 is TGTGCCAGCAGGCCGGGACTAGCGACCACCGGGGAGCTGTTTTTT. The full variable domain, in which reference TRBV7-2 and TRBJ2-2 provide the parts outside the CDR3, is GAGVSQSPSNKVTEKGKDVELRCDPISGHTALYWYRQSLGQGLEFLIYFQGNSAPDKSGLPSDRFSAERTGGSVSTLTIQRTQQEDSAVYLCASRPGLATTGELFFGEGSRLTVL.

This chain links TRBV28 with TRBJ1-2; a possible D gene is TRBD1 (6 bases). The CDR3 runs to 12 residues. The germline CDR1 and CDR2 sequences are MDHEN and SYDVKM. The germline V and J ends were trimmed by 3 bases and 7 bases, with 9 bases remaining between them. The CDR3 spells CASSFTGSGYTF. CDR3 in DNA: TGTGCCAGCAGTTTTACAGGGTCTGGCTACACCTTC.

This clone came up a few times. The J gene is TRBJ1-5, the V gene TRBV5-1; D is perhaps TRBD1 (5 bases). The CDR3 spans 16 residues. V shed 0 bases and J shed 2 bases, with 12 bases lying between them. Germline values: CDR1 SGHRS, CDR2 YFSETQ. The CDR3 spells CASSLDGGGGNQPQHF. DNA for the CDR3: TGCGCCAGCAGCTTGGATGGTGGGGGGGGCAATCAGCCCCAGCATTTT.

CDR3 nucleotide sequence: TGCGCCAGCAGCCAAGCCCCCGCCAGGGTCGTCTACGAGCAGTACTTC. It translates to CASSQAPARVVYEQYF. The rearrangement uses TRBV4-1 and TRBJ2-5, with D maybe TRBD1 (5 bases). The DNA end is a closer match to TRBJ2-7, so the J assignment may be wrong. Germline V gene lookup returns CDR1 MGHRA and CDR2 YSYEKL. CDR3 size: 16 residues.

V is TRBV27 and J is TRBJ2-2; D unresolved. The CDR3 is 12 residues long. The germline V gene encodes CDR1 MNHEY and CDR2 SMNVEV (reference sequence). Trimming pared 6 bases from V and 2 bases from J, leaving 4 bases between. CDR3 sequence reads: CASSPNTGELFF. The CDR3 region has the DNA TGTGCCAGCAGCCCTAACACCGGGGAGCTGTTTTTT.

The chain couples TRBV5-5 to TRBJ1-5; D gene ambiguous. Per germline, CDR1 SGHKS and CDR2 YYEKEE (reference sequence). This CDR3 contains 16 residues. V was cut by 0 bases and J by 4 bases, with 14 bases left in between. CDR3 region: CASSLEQLLLNQPQHF. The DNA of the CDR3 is TGTGCCAGCAGCTTGGAACAGCTGCTGCTTAATCAGCCCCAGCATTTT.

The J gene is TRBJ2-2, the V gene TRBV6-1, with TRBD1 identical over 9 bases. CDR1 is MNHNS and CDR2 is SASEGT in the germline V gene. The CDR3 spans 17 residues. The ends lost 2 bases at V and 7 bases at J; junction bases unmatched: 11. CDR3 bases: TGTGCCAGCAGTGAAATAGTAACAGGGGGCGCGGACGGGGAGCTGTTTTTT. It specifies CASSEIVTGGADGELFF.

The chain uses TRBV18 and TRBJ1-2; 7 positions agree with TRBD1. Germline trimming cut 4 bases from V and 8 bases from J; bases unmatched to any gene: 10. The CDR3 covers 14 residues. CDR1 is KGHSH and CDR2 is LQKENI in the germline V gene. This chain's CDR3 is CASSRGQSFEGYTF. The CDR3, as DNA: TGTGCCAGCTCACGGGGACAGTCCTTTGAGGGCTACACCTTC.

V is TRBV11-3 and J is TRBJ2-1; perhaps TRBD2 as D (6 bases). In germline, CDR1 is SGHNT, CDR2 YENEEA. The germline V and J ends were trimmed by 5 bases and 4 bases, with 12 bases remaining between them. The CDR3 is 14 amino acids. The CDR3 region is CASSQASEYNEQFF. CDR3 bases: TGTGCCAGCAGCCAAGCTAGCGAATACAATGAGCAGTTCTTC.

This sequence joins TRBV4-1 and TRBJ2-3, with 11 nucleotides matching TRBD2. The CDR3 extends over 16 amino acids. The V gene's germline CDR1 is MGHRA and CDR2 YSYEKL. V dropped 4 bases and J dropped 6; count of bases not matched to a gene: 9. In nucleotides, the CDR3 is TGCGCCAGCAGCCGGCAGCTAGCGGGAGGAGGGGATACGCAGTATTTT. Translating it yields CASSRQLAGGGDTQYF.

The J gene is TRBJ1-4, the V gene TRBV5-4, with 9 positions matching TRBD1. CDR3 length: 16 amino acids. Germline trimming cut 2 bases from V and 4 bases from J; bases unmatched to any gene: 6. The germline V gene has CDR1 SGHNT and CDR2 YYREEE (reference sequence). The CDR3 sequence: CASSFLGTGHNEKLFF. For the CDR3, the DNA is TGTGCCAGCAGCTTCCTCGGGACAGGGCATAATGAAAAACTGTTTTTT.

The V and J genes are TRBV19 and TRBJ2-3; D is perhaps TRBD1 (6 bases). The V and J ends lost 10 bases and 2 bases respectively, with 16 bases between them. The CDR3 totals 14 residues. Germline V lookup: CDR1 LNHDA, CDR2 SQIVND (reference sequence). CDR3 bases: TGTGCCACCCAGAACAGGGCGTACACAGATACGCAGTATTTT. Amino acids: CATQNRAYTDTQYF.

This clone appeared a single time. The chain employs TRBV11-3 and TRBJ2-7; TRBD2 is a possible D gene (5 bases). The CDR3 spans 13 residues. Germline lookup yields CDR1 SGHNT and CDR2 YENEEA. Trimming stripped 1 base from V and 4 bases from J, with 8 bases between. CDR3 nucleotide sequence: TGTGCCAGCAGCTTAGGAGGGAATTACGAGCAGTACTTC. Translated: CASSLGGNYEQYF.

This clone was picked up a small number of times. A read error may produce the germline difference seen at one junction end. CDR3 protein: CSSSLSSPGVGSYNEQFF. Here the CDR3 DNA reads TGTTCCAGCAGCTTATCTTCACCAGGGGTGGGCTCCTACAATGAGCAGTTCTTC. The chain recombines TRBV7-9 with TRBJ2-1, with a possible D match to TRBD1 (6 bases). CDR1 and CDR2 from the germline V gene are SEHNR and FQNEAQ (reference sequence). The CDR3 is 18 residues long.

CDR3 nucleotides: TGTGCCAGCAGTGAAGGTGCGGGTGCGGACGAGCAGTACTTC. This translates into CASSEGAGADEQYF. This rearrangement joins TRBV2 to TRBJ2-7, with D perhaps matching TRBD2 (5 bases). The CDR3 length is 14 residues. Germline V gene data show CDR1 as SNHLY and CDR2 as FYNNEI. Trimming removed 1 base at V and 5 bases at J, with 12 bases between.

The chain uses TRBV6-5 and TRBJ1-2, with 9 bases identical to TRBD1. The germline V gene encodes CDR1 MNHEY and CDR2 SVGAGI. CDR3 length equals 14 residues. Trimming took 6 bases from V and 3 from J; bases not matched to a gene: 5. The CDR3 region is CASRTGTGYYGYTF. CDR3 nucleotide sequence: TGTGCCAGCAGAACTGGGACAGGGTACTATGGCTACACCTTC.

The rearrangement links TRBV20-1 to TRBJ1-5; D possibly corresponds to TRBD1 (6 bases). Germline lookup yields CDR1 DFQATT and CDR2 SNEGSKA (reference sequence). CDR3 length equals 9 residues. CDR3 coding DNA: TGCGGGGGGGGCCAGCCCCAGCATTTT. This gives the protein CGGGQPQHF.

The CDR3 reads CASSSGQGNQPQHF. In DNA form, the CDR3 reads TGTGCCAGCAGCTCGGGACAGGGCAATCAGCCCCAGCATTTT. V is TRBV5-8 and J is TRBJ1-5; 8 nucleotides match TRBD1. V shed 3 bases, J shed 2 bases, and the junction held 1 base outside the gene matches. Germline loops: CDR1 SGHTS, CDR2 YDEGEE. The CDR3 runs to 14 residues.

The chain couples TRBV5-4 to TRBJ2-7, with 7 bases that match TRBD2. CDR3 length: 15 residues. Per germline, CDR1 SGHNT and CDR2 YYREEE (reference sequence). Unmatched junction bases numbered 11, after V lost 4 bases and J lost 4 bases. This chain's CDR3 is CASSLIQGEGYEQYF. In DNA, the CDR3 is TGTGCCAGCAGCCTAATACAAGGGGAGGGGTACGAGCAGTACTTC.